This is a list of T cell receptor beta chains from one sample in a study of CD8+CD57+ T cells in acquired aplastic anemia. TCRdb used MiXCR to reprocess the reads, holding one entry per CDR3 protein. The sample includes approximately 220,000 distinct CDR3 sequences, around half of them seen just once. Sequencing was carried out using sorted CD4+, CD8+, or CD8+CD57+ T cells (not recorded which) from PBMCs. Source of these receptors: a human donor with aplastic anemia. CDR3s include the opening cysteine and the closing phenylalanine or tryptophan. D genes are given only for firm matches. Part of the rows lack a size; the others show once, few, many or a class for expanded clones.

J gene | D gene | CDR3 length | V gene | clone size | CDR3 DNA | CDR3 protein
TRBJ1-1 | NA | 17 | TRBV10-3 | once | TGTGCCATCAGTGAGTCCGGAGGACAACCCTTGAACACTGAAGCTTTCTTT | CAISESGGQPLNTEAFF
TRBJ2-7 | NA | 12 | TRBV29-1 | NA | TGCAGCGTTGTGCGGAGCTCCTACGAGCAGTACTTC | CSVVRSSYEQYF
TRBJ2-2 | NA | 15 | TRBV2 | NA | TGTGCCAGCAGTGAAGCCTGGGGCCGCTACGGGGAGCTGTTTTTT | CASSEAWGRYGELFF
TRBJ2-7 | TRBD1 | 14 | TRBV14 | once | TGTGCCAGCAGCCAAGCGGGACAGGGGTACGAGCAGTACTTC | CASSQAGQGYEQYF
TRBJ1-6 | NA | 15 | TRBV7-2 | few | TGTGCCAGCAGCTTAGTTGGGGGCCCCAATTCACCCCTCCACTTT | CASSLVGGPNSPLHF
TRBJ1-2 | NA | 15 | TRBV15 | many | TGTGCCACCAGCCCCCCGGGAGGGTGGAGCTATGGCTACACCTTC | CATSPPGGWSYGYTF
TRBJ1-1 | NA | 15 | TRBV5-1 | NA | TGCGCCAGCAGCCCCTGGACAGCTCTGGAGACTGAAGCTTTCTTT | CASSPWTALETEAFF
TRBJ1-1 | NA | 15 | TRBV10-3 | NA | TGTGCCATCAGTGAGTCCCGGCTGGCGGGCACTGAAGCTTTCTTT | CAISESRLAGTEAFF
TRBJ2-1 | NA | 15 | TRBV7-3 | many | TGTGCCAGCAGCTTAACGCAGCGGAGGGACAGTGAGCAGTTCTTC | CASSLTQRRDSEQFF
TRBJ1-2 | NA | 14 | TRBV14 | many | TGTGCCAGCAGCCAGGCCACCGGGGCCTATGGCTACACCTTC | CASSQATGAYGYTF
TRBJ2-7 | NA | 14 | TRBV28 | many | TGTGCCAGCAGTTTATCGTCAGGGTTTGGCGAGCAGTACTTC | CASSLSSGFGEQYF
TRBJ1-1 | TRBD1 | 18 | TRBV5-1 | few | TGCGCCAGCAGCTTGGGTAGACTCCGGGACAGGGGGTATACTGAAGCTTTCTTT | CASSLGRLRDRGYTEAFF
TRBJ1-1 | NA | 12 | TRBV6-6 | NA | TGTGCCAGCAGTTACTGGCGGACTGAAGCTTTCTTT | CASSYWRTEAFF
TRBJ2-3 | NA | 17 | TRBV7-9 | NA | TGTGCCAGCAGCAAAGACGACAATGAGCTAAGGACAGATACGCAGTATTTT | CASSKDDNELRTDTQYF
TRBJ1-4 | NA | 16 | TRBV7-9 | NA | TGTGCCAGCAGCGGATTGGAGGTAGCCAAAAATGAAAAACTGTTTTTT | CASSGLEVAKNEKLFF
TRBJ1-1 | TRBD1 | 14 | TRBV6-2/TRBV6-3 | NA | TGTGCCAGCAGTGGGACAGGGCTGTACACTGAAGCTTTCTTT | CASSGTGLYTEAFF
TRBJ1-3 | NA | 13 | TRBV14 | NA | TGTGCCAGCAGCCGCCATCCCCGAGGTGCCATATATTTT | CASSRHPRGAIYF
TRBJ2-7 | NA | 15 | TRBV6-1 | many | TGTGCCAGCAATTCACAGTCAGCGTTTACCTACGAGCAGTACTTC | CASNSQSAFTYEQYF
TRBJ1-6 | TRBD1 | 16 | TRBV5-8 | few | TGTGCCAGCAGGACCCGGGACAGGTCCTATAATCCACCCCTCCACTTT | CASRTRDRSYNPPLHF
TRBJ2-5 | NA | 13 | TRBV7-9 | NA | TGTGCCAGCAGCTTAGTAGGGCTGGAGACCCAGTACTTC | CASSLVGLETQYF
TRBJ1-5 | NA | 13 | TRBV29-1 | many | TGCAGCGTAAACTGGGACACAAATCAGCCCCAGCATTTT | CSVNWDTNQPQHF
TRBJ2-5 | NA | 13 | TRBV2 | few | TGTGCCAGCGAGGACGGGACAAAAGAGACCCAGTACTTC | CASEDGTKETQYF
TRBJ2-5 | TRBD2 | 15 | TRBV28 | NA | TGTGCCAGCAGTAGCCTGACTAGCGGGATTGAGACCCAGTACTTC | CASSSLTSGIETQYF
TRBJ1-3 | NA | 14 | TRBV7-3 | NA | TGTGCCAGCAGCCCGGACAGCTCTGGAAACACCGTATATTTT | CASSPDSSGNTVYF
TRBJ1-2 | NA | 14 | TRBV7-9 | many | TGTGCCAGCAGCTTAGGGAGGGGAGGCTATGGCTACACCTTC | CASSLGRGGYGYTF
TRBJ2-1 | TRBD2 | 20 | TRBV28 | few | TGTGCCAGCAGTCCAAGACTAGCCCCACCCTTTCTAAGCTCCTACAATGAGCAGTTCTTC | CASSPRLAPPFLSSYNEQFF
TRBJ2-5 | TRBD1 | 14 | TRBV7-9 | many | TGTGCCAGCAGCTTAGAGGGACAGCAAGAGACCCAGTACTTC | CASSLEGQQETQYF
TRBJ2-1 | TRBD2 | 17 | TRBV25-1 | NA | TGTGCCAGCAGTGAAACGGGGGGGAACCTCCGCTACAATGAGCAGTTCTTC | CASSETGGNLRYNEQFF
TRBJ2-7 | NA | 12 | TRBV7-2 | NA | TGTGCCAGCAGCCGCCGGACAGACGAGCAGTACTTC | CASSRRTDEQYF
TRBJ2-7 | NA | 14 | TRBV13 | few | TGTGCCAGCAGCAAGCAGGGGGGGGTCTACGAGCAGTACTTC | CASSKQGGVYEQYF
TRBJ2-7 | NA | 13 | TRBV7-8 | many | TGTGCCAGCACAGGGGTTTACAGTTACGAGCAGTACTTC | CASTGVYSYEQYF
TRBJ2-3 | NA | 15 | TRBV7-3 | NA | TGTGCCAGCAGCTTAATAGGGGGCGGGGTTAATGAGCAGTATTTT | CASSLIGGGVNEQYF
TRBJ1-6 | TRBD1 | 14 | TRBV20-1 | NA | TGCAGTGCTGCCCGACAGGGACGTAATCCACCCCTCCACTTT | CSAARQGRNPPLHF
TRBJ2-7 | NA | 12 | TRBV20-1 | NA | TGCAGTGCCAGGGACGTGGGGGCCGAGCAGTACTTC | CSARDVGAEQYF
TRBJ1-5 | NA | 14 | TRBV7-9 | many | TGTGCCAGCAGCTCACCGGGGGTTGATCAGCCCCAGCATTTT | CASSSPGVDQPQHF
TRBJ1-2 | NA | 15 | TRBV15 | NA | TGTGCCACCAGCAGAATAGACAGCGCTAACTATGGCTACACCTTC | CATSRIDSANYGYTF
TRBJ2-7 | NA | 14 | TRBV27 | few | TGTGCCAGCAGTTTGGCAGGGGACACCTACGAGCAGTACTTC | CASSLAGDTYEQYF
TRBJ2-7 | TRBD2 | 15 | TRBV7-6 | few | TGTGCCAGCAGCTTAGATGGGGGGGGTAACTACGAGCAGTACTTC | CASSLDGGGNYEQYF
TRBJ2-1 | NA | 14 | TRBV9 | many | TGTGCCAGCGGCGGGGCCACCGGCTATAATGAGCAGTTCTTC | CASGGATGYNEQFF
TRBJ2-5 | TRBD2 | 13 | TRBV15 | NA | TGTGCCACCAGCAGAGAGGGGGGGGAGACCCAGTGCTTC | CATSREGGETQCF
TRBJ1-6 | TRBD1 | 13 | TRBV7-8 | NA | TGTGCCAGCAGCCAAGACATCCGGACAGGGCCCCACTTT | CASSQDIRTGPHF
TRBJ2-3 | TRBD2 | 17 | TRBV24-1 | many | TGTGCCACCAGTGACCCCGGGCTGGGCGGGAGGGGAGATACGCAGTATTTT | CATSDPGLGGRGDTQYF
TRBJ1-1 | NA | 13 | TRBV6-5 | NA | TGTGCCAGCAGTTACCGGAGGGACACTGAAGCTTTCTTT | CASSYRRDTEAFF
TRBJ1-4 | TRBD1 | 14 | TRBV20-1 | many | TGCAGTGCTAGAACCGGGACAGGGGAAGAAAAACTGTTTTTT | CSARTGTGEEKLFF
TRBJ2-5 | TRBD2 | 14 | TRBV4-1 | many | TGCGCCAGCAGTAGCGGGGGAGCGGCAGAGACCCAGTACTTC | CASSSGGAAETQYF
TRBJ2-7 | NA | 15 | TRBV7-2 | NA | TGTGCCAGCAGCAGCCGGGACAACCTCTTTCCCGAGCAGTACTTC | CASSSRDNLFPEQYF
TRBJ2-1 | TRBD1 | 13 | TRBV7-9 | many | TGTGCCAGCAGCGAGCCACAGGGGAATGAGCAGTTCTTC | CASSEPQGNEQFF
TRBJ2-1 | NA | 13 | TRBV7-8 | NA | TGTGCCAGCAGCTTAACTGGTTGGAATGAGCAGTTCTTC | CASSLTGWNEQFF
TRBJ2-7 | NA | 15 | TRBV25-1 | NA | TGTGCCAGCAGTGAAAGAATTGGCTTATCCTACGAGCAGTACTTC | CASSERIGLSYEQYF
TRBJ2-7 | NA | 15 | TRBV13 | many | TGTGCCAGCAGCTTAGTAGCCGACGGATCCTACGAGCAGTACTTC | CASSLVADGSYEQYF
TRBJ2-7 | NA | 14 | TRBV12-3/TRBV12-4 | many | TGTGCCAGCAGTTTTAGCAGGGGGGCTCCCGAGCAGTACTTC | CASSFSRGAPEQYF
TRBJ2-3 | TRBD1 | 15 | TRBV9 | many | TGTGCCAGCAGCCCGGGACAGGGGAGCACAGATACGCAGTATTTT | CASSPGQGSTDTQYF
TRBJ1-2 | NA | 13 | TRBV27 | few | TGTGCCAGCAGTAGGACAGCTAACTATGGCTACACCTTC | CASSRTANYGYTF
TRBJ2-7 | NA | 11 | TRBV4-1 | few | TGCGCCAGCAGCCACGGGACAGAGCAGTACTTC | CASSHGTEQYF
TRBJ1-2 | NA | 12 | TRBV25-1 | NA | TGTGCCAGCAGTGAGGCCCCCTATGGCTACACCTTC | CASSEAPYGYTF